This paragraph reports one T cell receptor beta chain. Its antigen remains unknown. Trimming shortened V by 6 bases and J by 5 bases, and 19 bases separated the two germline ends. The CDR3 has 15 amino acids. Germline V gene lookup returns CDR1 MNHEY and CDR2 SVGAGI. This record comes from a study of CD4 T cells in relation to SARS-CoV-2 and coronaviruses. Study background: PBMCs were cultured with antigen for 10 days before TCR beta sequencing.

TCRdb's copy holds only in-frame clones and misses some; the assay was immunoSEQ multiplex PCR. The repertoire holds 36,000 or so clones, with around four fifths as singletons. The sample taken for sequencing was memory CD4+ T cells from PBMCs, cultured in vitro. The source is an adult with COVID-19. The chain carries TRBV6-5 and TRBJ1-1, with TRBD1 as a possible D gene (5 bases). Here the CDR3 DNA reads TGTGCCAGCAGACTAAAATCCGGGGGATGGACTGAAGCTTTCTTT. It codes for CASRLKSGGWTEAFF.